The 9 T cell receptor beta chains given below trace back to one sample, sequenced in a study of PD-L1 blockade in urothelial cancer (TCRdb year 2017). The sample's time point label, in plain terms: pretreatment tumor sample. Receptor amplification or capture employed the immunoSEQ multiplex PCR assay. Drawn from immuneACCESS, this table holds only the in-frame rearrangements with V and J called that TCRdb kept. Clones are partly lost; checked studies trace under half to an unresolved V gene and leave the rest unexplained. The sample contains about 35,000 clones, roughly 36% of them found a single time. The top ten hold around 9% of the sample. The sample consisted of tumor tissue, taken before atezolizumab (anti-PD-L1) treatment. Source of these receptors: a man between 60 and 70 years old with urothelial cancer.

The chain recombines TRBV5-1 with TRBJ2-2; 9 nucleotides match TRBD2. CDR3 length equals 16 residues. CDR1 SGHRS and CDR2 YFSETQ come from the germline V gene. V was pared by 0 bases and J by 1 base, with 1 base of the junction left unmatched. The CDR3 here is CASSLGLAENTGELFF. CDR3 sequence (DNA): TGCGCCAGCAGCTTGGGACTAGCGGAGAACACCGGGGAGCTGTTTTTT.

The chain recombines TRBV19 with TRBJ2-6, with D perhaps TRBD1 (7 bases). CDR3 length: 18 amino acids. Trimming took 4 bases from V and 0 from J, leaving 16 bases between them. Germline lookup yields CDR1 LNHDA and CDR2 SQIVND (reference sequence). The CDR3 DNA is TGTGCCAGTAGTAGGGGCGGAGGGGGCCCCTCTGGGGCCAACGTCCTGACTTTC. Protein: CASSRGGGGPSGANVLTF. The variable domain in full, completed from reference TRBV19 and TRBJ2-6, reads DGGITQSPKYLFRKEGQNVTLSCEQNLNHDAMYWYRQDPGQGLRLIYYSQIVNDFQKGDIAEGYSVSREKKESFPLTVTSAQKNPTAFYLCASSRGGGGPSGANVLTFGAGSRLTVL.

The CDR3 loop is CASSVSRFLYQPQHF. In DNA, the CDR3 is TGTGCCAGTAGTGTTAGCAGGTTTCTTTATCAGCCCCAGCATTTT. V gene TRBV19 combines with J gene TRBJ1-5; the D is unclear. The germline V gene has CDR1 LNHDA and CDR2 SQIVND (reference sequence). The CDR3 has 15 amino acids. Trimming pared 5 bases from V and 5 bases from J, leaving 16 bases between.

V usage is TRBV6-8 and J usage is TRBJ1-3; TRBD1 is a possible D gene (5 bases). The germline V and J ends were trimmed by 0 bases and 2 bases, with 11 bases remaining between them. The CDR3 is 16 amino acids. Per the germline V gene, CDR1 is MNHGY and CDR2 is SAAAGT. DNA of the CDR3: TGTGCCAGCAGTTACTCGTCCCAGGGAGCTGGAAACACCATATATTTT. This codes for CASSYSSQGAGNTIYF.

A few counts support this clone. The chain has TRBV6-8 and TRBJ1-4; D perhaps matches TRBD1 (6 bases). Per the germline V gene, CDR1 is MNHGY and CDR2 is SAAAGT. The CDR3 runs 12 residues. V lost 7 bases and J lost 12, with 15 bases in between. DNA for the CDR3: TGTGCCAGCACCAGGAACGCAGGGGAACTGTTTTTT. It codes for CASTRNAGELFF.

The CDR3 coding sequence is TGTGCCACCAGCCCTATGGAGGGGGTCGGGGAAAAACTGTTTTTT. Its protein product is CATSPMEGVGEKLFF. V is TRBV15 and J is TRBJ1-4; D possibly corresponds to TRBD1 (6 bases). The CDR3 contains 15 residues. In germline, CDR1 is LNHNV, CDR2 YYDKDF (reference sequence). Trimming took off 5 bases at V and 8 bases at J, with 18 bases between the two ends.

This chain connects TRBV10-1 to TRBJ2-2; D is unresolved. V was trimmed by 4 bases and J by 6 bases, leaving 6 bases between them. Per germline, CDR1 WNHNN and CDR2 SYGVQD (reference sequence). This CDR3 is 12 amino acids long. CDR3 DNA sequence: TGCGCCAGCAGTGTGGGGTCCGGGGAGCTGTTTTTT. It specifies CASSVGSGELFF.

The chain joins TRBV9 to TRBJ2-7; tentatively, D is TRBD1 (5 bases). There are 17 residues in the CDR3. Trimming took 4 bases from V and 1 from J, leaving 21 bases between them. Germline V gene data show CDR1 as SGDLS and CDR2 as YYNGEE. DNA of the CDR3: TGTGCCAGCAGCCGATCTGGGGTGTCAGGGCCGTCCTACGAGCAGTACTTC. Its protein product is CASSRSGVSGPSYEQYF.

This clone was detected a few times. The chain links TRBV11-3 to TRBJ2-3, with TRBD2 matching 7 bases. V lost 5 bases to trimming and J lost 0 bases; unmatched junction nucleotides: 17. The CDR3 consists of 19 residues. Germline V CDR1 and CDR2: SGHNT, YENEEA. This CDR3 is CASSENGALLGGSTDTQYF. The CDR3 coding sequence is TGTGCCAGCAGCGAGAATGGTGCTTTGTTGGGGGGGAGCACAGATACGCAGTATTTT.